Following are 9 T cell receptor beta chains from one sample sequenced in a study of blood T cells in healthy people across ages (dated by TCRdb to between 2015 and 2017). Receptors were amplified or captured by 5' RACE. Sequencing instrument: Illumina HiSeq 2500. A second PCR of about 6 to 11 cycles was performed with a sample-barcoded 5' primer and a J-beta primer mix. Starting from the raw public reads, TCRdb applied fastp trimming at Q25, assembled clones with MiXCR and retained in-frame beta chains. Identical CDR3 protein sequences are pooled into one entry, listed with their most common genes and DNA. The sample includes roughly 2 million distinct CDR3 sequences, with about 49% observed a single time. Clones ranked in the top ten supply over 2% of the sample. Sequences were obtained from blood. These TCRs come from a middle-aged woman in good health.

This clonotype was seen more than once but under ten times. The chain joins TRBV6-2 or TRBV6-3 to TRBJ2-1; 8 bases map to TRBD2. Germline values: CDR1 MNHEY, CDR2 SVGEGT. Trimming took 7 bases from V and 7 from J; bases not matched to a gene: 0. CDR3 length equals 11 residues. CDR3 in DNA: TGTGCCAGCAAGCGGGGGAATGAGCAGTTCTTC. This sequence encodes CASKRGNEQFF.

This clonotype appeared a single time. This sequence joins TRBV27 and TRBJ1-2, with D possibly being TRBD1 (6 bases). The V gene's germline CDR1 is MNHEY and CDR2 SMNVEV (reference sequence). This CDR3 spans 15 amino acids. The V and J ends lost 7 bases and 4 bases respectively, with 19 bases between them. CDR3 loop: CASTSFTGMAYGYTF. CDR3 bases: TGTGCCAGCACCAGTTTCACAGGGATGGCCTATGGCTACACCTTC.

This clonotype was counted at least ten times. V and J are TRBV5-1 and TRBJ1-2, with D possibly being TRBD1 (6 bases). The CDR3 has 13 residues. Germline V gene data show CDR1 as SGHRS and CDR2 as YFSETQ. Trimming stripped 2 bases from V and 4 bases from J, with 9 bases between. The CDR3 reads CASSFGGGYGYTF. In nucleotides, the CDR3 is TGCGCCAGCAGCTTCGGAGGGGGCTATGGCTACACCTTC.

In this sample, this clonotype turned up a few times. The DNA of the CDR3 is TGTGCCAGCAGCTTAACGGGGACAGGGGGCACTGAAGCTTTCTTT. This translates into CASSLTGTGGTEAFF. The rearrangement uses TRBV7-6 and TRBJ1-1, with 11 nucleotides matching TRBD1. This CDR3 spans 15 amino acids. Per germline, CDR1 SGHVS and CDR2 FNYEAQ. The J segment lost 4 bases and the V segment lost 2 bases, leaving 3 bases of the junction unmatched.

The chain couples TRBV6-5 to TRBJ1-6; perhaps TRBD1 as D (6 bases). Germline V gene data show CDR1 as MNHEY and CDR2 as SVGAGI. The CDR3 covers 14 residues. V was shortened by 6 bases and J by 10 bases, with 16 bases between the two germline ends. DNA for the CDR3: TGTGCCAGCAGGTCTACAGGGTTACGGTCACCCCTCCACTTT. It is translated as CASRSTGLRSPLHF.

This clonotype was seen just once. The V call is TRBV12-3 or TRBV12-4, the J call TRBJ2-1; 10 bases match TRBD2. The CDR3 sequence is 16 residues long. J was trimmed by 6 bases and V by 3 bases; bases with no gene match: 8. This CDR3 reads CASSLYPAGGPNEQFF. CDR3 in DNA: TGTGCCAGCAGTTTGTATCCAGCGGGGGGGCCCAATGAGCAGTTCTTC.

The V and J genes are TRBV29-1 and TRBJ2-3; a possible D gene is TRBD2 (6 bases). Trimming removed 1 base at V and 3 bases at J, with 14 bases between. Germline V CDR1 and CDR2: SQVTM, ANQGSEA. There are 15 residues in the CDR3. Here the CDR3 reads CSVEGWSGRTDTQYF. CDR3 in DNA: TGCAGCGTTGAAGGGTGGTCAGGGAGGACAGATACGCAGTATTTT.

V is TRBV12-3 or TRBV12-4 and J is TRBJ2-1; weak D call: TRBD1 (6 bases). Trimming took off 2 bases at V and 4 bases at J, with 15 bases between the two ends. This CDR3 comprises 16 residues. The CDR3 bases are TGTGCCAGCAGTTTATCTGAGGGGGTAACTTACAATGAGCAGTTCTTC. It translates to CASSLSEGVTYNEQFF.

This rearrangement joins TRBV3-1 to TRBJ1-5; 9 bases match TRBD1. The CDR3 spans 15 residues. With 4 bases clipped from V and 3 bases from J, the junction kept 4 bases outside the gene matches. Germline V gene sequence: CDR1 LGHDT, CDR2 YNNKEL (reference sequence). Written as DNA, the CDR3 is TGTGCCAGCAGCCTAGGACAGGGGATCAATCAGCCCCAGCATTTT. Residues: CASSLGQGINQPQHF.